One sample yielded the 15 T cell receptor beta chains listed below, sequenced in a study of blood T cell repertoires in COVID-19. Only in-frame clones appear in the TCRdb table, and some are missing; sequencing was by immunoSEQ multiplex PCR. The sample yields about 130,000 clones, approximately 82% seen once. Material: peripheral blood. The receptors come from a man between 40 and 49 years old with active or convalescent COVID-19.

Of note for this clone: A read error is possible here, since a much larger clone lies one base away. The sample carries other DNA sequences with the same CDR3. The chain links TRBV12-5 to TRBJ1-1; D gene unclear. CDR1 and CDR2 from the germline V gene are LGHNT and FRNRAP. CDR3 length: 13 amino acids. Trimming pared 2 bases from V and 0 bases from J, leaving 4 bases between. CDR3 sequence: CASGLHMNTEAFF. In nucleotides, the CDR3 is TGTGCTAGTGGTTTGCACATGAACACTGAAGCTTTCTTT.

The V and J genes are TRBV11-1 and TRBJ2-7, with 8 bases matching TRBD1. Trimming at V came to 5 bases and at J to 2 bases, leaving 5 bases not matched to a gene. The CDR3 loop spans 14 amino acids. Germline CDR1 is SGHAT and CDR2 is FQDESV (reference sequence). CDR3 sequence: CASSLGQGAYEQYF. CDR3 in DNA: TGTGCCAGCAGCCTCGGACAGGGAGCCTACGAGCAGTACTTC.

This clone was seen a handful of times. V gene TRBV6-5 combines with J gene TRBJ2-3; D ambiguous. Germline V lookup: CDR1 MNHEY, CDR2 SVGAGI. The CDR3 totals 12 residues. The germline V and J ends were trimmed by 8 bases and 8 bases, with 14 bases remaining between them. CDR3: CASSVFSGTQYF. CDR3 bases: TGTGCCAGCTCGGTGTTTTCGGGTACGCAGTATTTT.

The rearrangement joins TRBV6-5 to TRBJ2-5, with TRBD2 matching 7 bases. The germline gives CDR1 MNHEY, CDR2 SVGAGI. V was clipped by 7 bases and J by 7 bases; unmatched bases: 15. The CDR3 length is 15 residues. The CDR3 DNA reads TGTGCCAGCATCGGGCTAGCGGTCGGAGGTGGGACCCAGTACTTC. Translating gives CASIGLAVGGGTQYF.

The J gene is TRBJ1-5, the V gene TRBV4-1; possibly TRBD1 for D (6 bases). Per germline, CDR1 MGHRA and CDR2 YSYEKL. V was clipped by 0 bases and J by 7 bases, with 10 bases between them. The CDR3 spans 14 residues. CDR3 DNA: TGCGCCAGCAGCCAAGAGAGGGGGTGGCAGCCCCAGCATTTT. Encoded protein: CASSQERGWQPQHF.

The V gene is TRBV7-2, the J gene TRBJ1-1; unclear D gene. The CDR3 is 13 amino acids. The germline CDR1 and CDR2 sequences are SGHTA and FQGNSA. The V end was cut by 1 base, the J end by 2 bases, with 5 bases between. The CDR3 coding sequence is TGTGCCAGCAGCTTAGGGAGAAACACTGAAGCTTTCTTT. It is translated as CASSLGRNTEAFF.

The chain has TRBV2 and TRBJ2-7; possibly TRBD1 for D (5 bases). Germline V gene lookup returns CDR1 SNHLY and CDR2 FYNNEI. The CDR3 runs 11 residues. The V end lost 6 bases, the J end lost 13 bases, and 16 bases lay between the germline ends. The CDR3 coding sequence is TGTGCCAGCAGGCAACAGGCGGTACCCTACTTC. Protein product: CASRQQAVPYF.

V gene TRBV14 combines with J gene TRBJ1-3, with no clear D. The V end lost 5 bases, the J end lost 0 bases, and 8 bases lay between the germline ends. Germline V CDR1 and CDR2: SGHDN, FVKESK. CDR3 length: 14 residues. The DNA for the CDR3 is TGTGCCAGCAGCAGAGGGAGCTCTGGAAACACCATATATTTT. Encoded protein: CASSRGSSGNTIYF.

V usage is TRBV6-5 and J usage is TRBJ1-3, with TRBD1 as a possible D gene (5 bases). The length of the CDR3 is 14 residues. V was trimmed by 6 bases and J by 8 bases, leaving 17 bases between them. The germline V gene encodes CDR1 MNHEY and CDR2 SVGAGI. CDR3 in amino acids: CASSSSKGTYTIYF. In DNA, the CDR3 is TGTGCCAGCAGCTCCTCCAAGGGGACTTACACCATATATTTT.

The CDR3 DNA follows: TGTGCCAGCAGTTTATACAGACAAGAGACCCAGTACTTC. Its protein product is CASSLYRQETQYF. The chain employs TRBV27 and TRBJ2-5; no firm D call. The CDR3 has 13 amino acids. In germline, CDR1 is MNHEY, CDR2 SMNVEV (reference sequence). Trimming pared 1 base from V and 2 bases from J, leaving 5 bases between.

This clone was seen just once. The rearrangement links TRBV4-1 to TRBJ1-2; D remains unclear. From germline, CDR1 is MGHRA and CDR2 YSYEKL. The CDR3 sequence is 15 residues long. V shed 2 bases and J shed 0 bases, with 10 bases lying between them. The CDR3 is CASSQKTDANYGYTF. In DNA form, the CDR3 reads TGCGCCAGCAGCCAAAAAACAGACGCTAACTATGGCTACACCTTC.

V and J are TRBV12-2 and TRBJ1-1. TRBV12-2 is assigned pseudogene status. This CDR3 has 13 residues. CDR3 DNA sequence: TGTGCAAGTCGTTTAGATCAGAGGACTGAAGCTTTCTTT. Encoded protein: CASRLDQRTEAFF.

This clone is a singleton in its sample. The gene calls are TRBV19 and TRBJ2-1; a possible D gene is TRBD2 (6 bases). Germline CDR1 LNHDA, CDR2 SQIVND (reference sequence). Trimming left V 1 base short and J 2 bases short, with 9 bases between. The CDR3 has 15 amino acids. CDR3: CASSIGGGTYNEQFF. Here the CDR3 DNA reads TGTGCCAGTAGTATAGGGGGCGGGACCTACAATGAGCAGTTCTTC. Full variable domain (rest looked up from reference TRBV19 and TRBJ2-1): DGGITQSPKYLFRKEGQNVTLSCEQNLNHDAMYWYRQDPGQGLRLIYYSQIVNDFQKGDIAEGYSVSREKKESFPLTVTSAQKNPTAFYLCASSIGGGTYNEQFFGPGTRLTVL.

The rearrangement uses TRBV10-3 and TRBJ1-5; D perhaps matches TRBD1 (5 bases). This CDR3 contains 14 residues. Between the trimmed V and J ends, which lost 0 bases and 3 bases, there was a span of 6 bases. Germline CDR1 ENHRY, CDR2 SYGVKD. CDR3 in amino acids: CAISESTANQPQHF. CDR3 nucleotide sequence: TGTGCCATCAGTGAGTCGACAGCCAATCAGCCCCAGCATTTT.

This rearrangement joins TRBV6-6 to TRBJ1-1, with 8 nucleotides matching TRBD1. The CDR3 runs 16 residues. Germline values: CDR1 MNHNY, CDR2 SVGAGI (reference sequence). Trimming took 4 bases from V and 2 from J; bases not matched to a gene: 9. CDR3 region: CASSWVRQGSNTEAFF. In DNA form, the CDR3 reads TGTGCCAGCAGTTGGGTGAGACAGGGGTCAAACACTGAAGCTTTCTTT.